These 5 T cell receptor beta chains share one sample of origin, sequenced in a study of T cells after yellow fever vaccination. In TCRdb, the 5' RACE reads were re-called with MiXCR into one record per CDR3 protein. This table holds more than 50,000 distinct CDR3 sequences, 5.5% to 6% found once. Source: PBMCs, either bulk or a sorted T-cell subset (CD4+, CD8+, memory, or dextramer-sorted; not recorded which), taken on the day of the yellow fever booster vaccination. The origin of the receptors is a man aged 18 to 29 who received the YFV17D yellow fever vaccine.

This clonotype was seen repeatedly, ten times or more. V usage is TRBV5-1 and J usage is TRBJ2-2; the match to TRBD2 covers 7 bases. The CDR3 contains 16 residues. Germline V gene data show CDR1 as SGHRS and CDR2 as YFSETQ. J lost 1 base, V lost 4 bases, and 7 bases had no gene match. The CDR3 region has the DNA TGCGCCAGCAGCAGGAACATAGCGGGGAACACCGGGGAGCTGTTTTTT. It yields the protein CASSRNIAGNTGELFF.

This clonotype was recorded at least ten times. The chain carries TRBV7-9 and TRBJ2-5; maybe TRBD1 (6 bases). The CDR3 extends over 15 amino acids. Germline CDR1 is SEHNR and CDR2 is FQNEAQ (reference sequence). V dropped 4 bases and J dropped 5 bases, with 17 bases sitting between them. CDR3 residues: CASSSNPGAPETQYF. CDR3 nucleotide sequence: TGTGCCAGCAGCTCGAACCCAGGGGCCCCGGAGACCCAGTACTTC.

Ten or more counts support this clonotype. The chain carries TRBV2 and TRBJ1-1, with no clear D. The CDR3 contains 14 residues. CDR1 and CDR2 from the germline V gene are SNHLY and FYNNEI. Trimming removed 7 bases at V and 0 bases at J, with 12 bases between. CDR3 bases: TGTGCCAGCAACGGAGACGTCATGAACACTGAAGCTTTCTTT. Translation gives CASNGDVMNTEAFF. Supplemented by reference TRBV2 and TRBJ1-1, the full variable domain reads EPEVTQTPSHQVTQMGQEVILRCVPISNHLYFYWYRQILGQKVEFLVSFYNNEISEKSEIFDDQFSVERPDGSNFTLKIRSTKLEDSAMYFCASNGDVMNTEAFFGQGTRLTVV.

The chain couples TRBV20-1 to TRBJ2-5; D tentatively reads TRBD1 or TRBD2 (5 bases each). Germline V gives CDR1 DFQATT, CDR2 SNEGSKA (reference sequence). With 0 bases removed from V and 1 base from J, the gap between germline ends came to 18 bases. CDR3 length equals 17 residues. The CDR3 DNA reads TGCAGTGCTAGAGATAGTGTGGGGGACCCCCTCCAAGAGACCCAGTACTTC. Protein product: CSARDSVGDPLQETQYF.

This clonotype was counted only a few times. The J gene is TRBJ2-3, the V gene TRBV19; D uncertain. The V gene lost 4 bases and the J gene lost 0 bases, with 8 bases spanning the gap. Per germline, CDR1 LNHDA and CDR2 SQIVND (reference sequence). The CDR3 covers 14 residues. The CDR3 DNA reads TGTGCCAGTAGTAAGCCCGTTAGCACAGATACGCAGTATTTT. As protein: CASSKPVSTDTQYF. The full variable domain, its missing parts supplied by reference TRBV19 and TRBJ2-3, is DGGITQSPKYLFRKEGQNVTLSCEQNLNHDAMYWYRQDPGQGLRLIYYSQIVNDFQKGDIAEGYSVSREKKESFPLTVTSAQKNPTAFYLCASSKPVSTDTQYFGPGTRLTVL.